This T cell receptor (beta chain) was documented in a study of cytomegalovirus exposure and HLA in healthy donors. The overall study: Researchers previously reported finding 117 million unique TCR beta sequences from 170 million or so T cells. Broader study findings: The HLA-A and HLA-B alleles of most subjects were reportedly predicted accurately from TCR beta sequences.

Healthy bone marrow donors made up the cohort. Details on this clone: Its specificity is not known.

The PCR used 60 Vbeta and 13 Jbeta primers. Repertoires were generated with immunoSEQ multiplex PCR, while TCRdb's copy carries only in-frame clones and drops some. In the table there are about 200,000 clones, around 73% of which are singletons. The sequenced material came from PBMCs. The source is a woman in her 30s in good health and CMV-seronegative.

In DNA form, the CDR3 reads TGTGCCAGCAGCTCAAACCAGGGCTCCACAGATACGCAGTATTTT. Encoded protein: CASSSNQGSTDTQYF. V gene TRBV7-3 combines with J gene TRBJ2-3; D possibly corresponds to TRBD1 (5 bases). Germline CDR1 reads SGHTA; CDR2 reads FQGTGA. The CDR3 covers 15 residues. V was cut by 4 bases and J by 2 bases, with 13 bases left in between.